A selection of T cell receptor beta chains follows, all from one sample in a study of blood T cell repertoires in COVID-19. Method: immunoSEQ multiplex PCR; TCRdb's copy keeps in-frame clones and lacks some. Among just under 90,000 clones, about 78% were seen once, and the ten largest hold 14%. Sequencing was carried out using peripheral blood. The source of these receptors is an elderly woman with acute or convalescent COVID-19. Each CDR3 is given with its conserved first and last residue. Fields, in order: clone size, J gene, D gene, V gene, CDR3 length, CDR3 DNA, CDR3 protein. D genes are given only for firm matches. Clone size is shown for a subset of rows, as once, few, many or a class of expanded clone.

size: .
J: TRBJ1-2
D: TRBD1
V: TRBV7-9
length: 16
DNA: TGTGCCAGCAGCTTAGGGTCGGGACAGGGAACCTATGGCTACACCTTC
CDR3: CASSLGSGQGTYGYTF

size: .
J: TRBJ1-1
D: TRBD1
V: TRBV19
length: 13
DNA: TGTGCCAGTACCGTCACAGGGGGCACTGAAGCTTTCTTT
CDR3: CASTVTGGTEAFF

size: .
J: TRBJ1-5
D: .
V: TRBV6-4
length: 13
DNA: TGTGCCAGCAGCGCCTATGCGGGTCAGCCCCAGCATTTT
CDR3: CASSAYAGQPQHF

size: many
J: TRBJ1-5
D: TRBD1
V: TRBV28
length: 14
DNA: TGTGCCAGCAGTTCGACAGGGTGGAATCAGCCCCAGCATTTT
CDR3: CASSSTGWNQPQHF

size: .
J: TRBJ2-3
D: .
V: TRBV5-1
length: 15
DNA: TGCGCCAGCAGCTTCGGGCAGGGGCCCCTGGATACGCAGTATTTT
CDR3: CASSFGQGPLDTQYF

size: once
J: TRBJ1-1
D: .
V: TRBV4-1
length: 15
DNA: TGCGCCAGCAGCCAATCTCGGGTCGGGGACACTGAAGCTTTCTTT
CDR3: CASSQSRVGDTEAFF

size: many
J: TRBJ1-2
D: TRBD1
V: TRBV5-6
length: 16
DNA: TGTGCCAGCAGCCCGATTGCGTCCGGGACAGGGGGCCGCTACACCTTC
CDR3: CASSPIASGTGGRYTF

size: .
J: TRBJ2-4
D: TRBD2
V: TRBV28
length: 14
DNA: TGTGCCAGCAAACTGGACGGGCGGGGGGACATTCAGTACTTC
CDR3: CASKLDGRGDIQYF

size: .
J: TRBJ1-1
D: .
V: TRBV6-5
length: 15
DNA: TGTGCCAGCAGTCGAACCGGGGGGCCGAACACTGAAGCTTTCTTT
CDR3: CASSRTGGPNTEAFF

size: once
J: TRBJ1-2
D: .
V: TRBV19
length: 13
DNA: TGTGCCAGTACAAAGGGAGCTAACTATGGCTACACCTTC
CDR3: CASTKGANYGYTF

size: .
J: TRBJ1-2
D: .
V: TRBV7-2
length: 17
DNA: TGTGCCAGCAGCTTCCTTCGGGGGGTCGGACTAAGCTATGGCTACACCTTC
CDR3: CASSFLRGVGLSYGYTF

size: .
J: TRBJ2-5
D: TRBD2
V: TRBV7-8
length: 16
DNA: TGTGCCAGCAGCCCCGCGAGGTGGCGGGGGCAAGAGACCCAGTACTTC
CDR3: CASSPARWRGQETQYF

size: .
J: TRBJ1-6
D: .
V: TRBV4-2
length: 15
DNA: TGTGCCAGCAGCCCTTACAGGGTTTCGAATTCACCCCTCCACTTT
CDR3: CASSPYRVSNSPLHF

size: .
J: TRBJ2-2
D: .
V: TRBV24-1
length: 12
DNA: TGTGCCACCAGTCGGGGTGCCGGGGAGCTGTTTTTT
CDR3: CATSRGAGELFF

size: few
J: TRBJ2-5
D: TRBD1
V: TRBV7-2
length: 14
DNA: TGTGCCAGCAGCCCCGGACAGGGCGAGGAGACCCAGTACTTC
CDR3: CASSPGQGEETQYF

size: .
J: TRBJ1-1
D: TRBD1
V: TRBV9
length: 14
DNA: TGTGCCAGCAGCCCCGAACAGGGGGCCCCTGAAGCTTTCTTT
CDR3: CASSPEQGAPEAFF

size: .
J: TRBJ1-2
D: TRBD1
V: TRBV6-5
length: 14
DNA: TGTGCCAGCAGCCCCGCCCCCGACAGGGGCGGCTACACCTTC
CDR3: CASSPAPDRGGYTF

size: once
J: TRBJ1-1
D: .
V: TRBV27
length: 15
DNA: TGTGCCAGCAGTTTAAATATCAACAGCGGGTCTGAAGCTTTCTTT
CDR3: CASSLNINSGSEAFF

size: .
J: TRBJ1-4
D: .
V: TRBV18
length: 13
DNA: TGTGCCAGCTCCTTGACAGTTAGTGAAAAACTGTTTTTT
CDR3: CASSLTVSEKLFF

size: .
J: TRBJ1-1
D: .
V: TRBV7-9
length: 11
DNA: TGTGCCAGCAGCTCAAACACTGAAGCTTTCTTT
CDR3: CASSSNTEAFF

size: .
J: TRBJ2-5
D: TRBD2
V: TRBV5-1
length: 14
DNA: TGCGCCAGCAGCTTGGCCGGGGGGTACGAGACCCAGTACTTC
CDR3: CASSLAGGYETQYF

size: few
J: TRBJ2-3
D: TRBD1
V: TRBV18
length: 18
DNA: TGTGCCAGCTCACCGGGGACAGCCCGTGGTGTCGGCCAACATACGCAGTATTTT
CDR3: CASSPGTARGVGQHTQYF

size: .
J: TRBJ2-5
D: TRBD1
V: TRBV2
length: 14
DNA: TGTGCCAGCAGCCCTGGACAGGGTCAAGAGACCCAGTACTTC
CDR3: CASSPGQGQETQYF

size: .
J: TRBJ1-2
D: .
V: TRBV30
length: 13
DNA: TGTGCCTGGAGCCTAAGCAGGGGACGCGGCTACACCTTC
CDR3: CAWSLSRGRGYTF